The T cell receptor beta chain described here comes from a study of cytomegalovirus exposure and HLA in healthy donors. The study, taken as a whole, reports: The study labeled 150 to 200 TCR beta chains cytomegalovirus-associated.

Germline CDR1 and CDR2: PRHDT and FYEKMQ (reference sequence). The CDR3 is 15 amino acids. About this clone: Its antigen remains unknown.

PCR primers comprised 60 Vbeta and 13 Jbeta primers. Sequencing was performed with immunoSEQ multiplex PCR; in TCRdb, only in-frame clones are kept and a portion is missing. The repertoire holds some 130,000 clones, with 60% to 85% as singletons. Input material: PBMCs. V gene TRBV13 combines with J gene TRBJ2-5; 8 nucleotides line up with TRBD2. The end of the DNA fits TRBJ2-7 better, so the J call may be wrong. This receptor was identified in a man between 18 and 29 years old in good health and CMV-seronegative. CDR3 protein: CASSLGRGGAGEQYF. CDR3 sequence (DNA): TGTGCCAGCAGCTTAGGCCGGGGGGGGGCGGGCGAGCAGTACTTC.